This passage covers 30 T cell receptor beta chains from one sample sequenced in a study of T cell changes during pregnancy in multiple sclerosis. The method was immunoSEQ multiplex PCR; TCRdb's version includes in-frame clones alone and lacks a portion of them. Of about 30,000 clones in the sample, approximately 92% are singletons; the top ten hold about 5.7%. The sample in question was CD8+ T cells from peripheral blood mononuclear cells, obtained before pregnancy. The receptor source for this set is a female donor with multiple sclerosis, enrolled in a pregnancy study.

This chain uses TRBV30 with TRBJ2-7; 7 nucleotides align to TRBD2. Germline values: CDR1 GTSNPN, CDR2 SVGIG (reference sequence). The CDR3 totals 14 residues. Unmatched junction bases numbered 6, after V lost 0 bases and J lost 4 bases. The CDR3 bases are TGTGCCTGGAGTGTGGGCGGGAGAGCTTACGAGCAGTACTTC. Its translation: CAWSVGGRAYEQYF.

This chain connects TRBV27 to TRBJ2-7; 8 nucleotides match TRBD2. V lost 3 bases to trimming and J lost 3 bases; unmatched junction nucleotides: 7. This CDR3 has 15 amino acids. The germline gives CDR1 MNHEY, CDR2 SMNVEV (reference sequence). CDR3 loop: CASSFNAGGYYEQYF. CDR3 bases: TGTGCCAGCAGTTTCAACGCGGGAGGCTACTACGAGCAGTACTTC.

The chain combines TRBV4-1 with TRBJ1-1; 8 positions agree with TRBD1. V shed 2 bases and J 6 bases; nucleotides not matched to a gene: 11. The CDR3 spans 16 residues. Germline V gene sequence: CDR1 MGHRA, CDR2 YSYEKL. The DNA for the CDR3 is TGCGCCAGCAGCCAACCTAGGGGACAGGAGATCCCTGAAGCTTTCTTT. Translation gives CASSQPRGQEIPEAFF.

This chain joins TRBV13 and TRBJ2-1, with no clear D. This CDR3 has 15 amino acids. The V and J ends lost 0 bases and 4 bases respectively, with 10 bases between them. Germline CDR1 reads PRHDT; CDR2 reads FYEKMQ (reference sequence). The CDR3 reads CASSLGTMIYNEQFF. Here the CDR3 DNA reads TGTGCCAGCAGCTTAGGCACAATGATTTACAATGAGCAGTTCTTC.

This rearrangement joins TRBV9 to TRBJ2-1; weak D call: TRBD2 (5 bases). Germline V lookup: CDR1 SGDLS, CDR2 YYNGEE. V was trimmed by 3 bases and J by 9 bases, leaving 10 bases between them. This CDR3 region has 12 residues. The CDR3 DNA sequence: TGTGCCAGCAGCGCCCTAGCTCGTGAGCAGTTCTTC. Protein product: CASSALAREQFF.

The chain joins TRBV19 to TRBJ2-1, with a possible D match to TRBD2 (6 bases). The germline CDR1 and CDR2 sequences are LNHDA and SQIVND (reference sequence). Trimming took off 3 bases at V and 5 bases at J, with 8 bases between the two ends. The CDR3 consists of 13 residues. DNA of the CDR3: TGTGCCAGTAGTATGGGAGGAGACAATGAGCAGTTCTTC. Translated: CASSMGGDNEQFF.

The V gene is TRBV6-6, the J gene TRBJ2-1; D unresolved. CDR1 MNHNY and CDR2 SVGAGI come from the germline V gene (reference sequence). Trimming removed 0 bases from V and 3 bases from J, with 9 bases in between. CDR3 length: 15 amino acids. CDR3 coding DNA: TGTGCCAGCAGTTACTCGTCGGGTGACTACAATGAGCAGTTCTTC. Amino acids: CASSYSSGDYNEQFF.

The rearrangement joins TRBV27 to TRBJ1-1, with 8 bases aligning to TRBD1. J was trimmed by 0 bases and V by 0 bases; bases with no gene match: 3. The CDR3 is 16 amino acids. Germline values: CDR1 MNHEY, CDR2 SMNVEV (reference sequence). This CDR3 reads CASSLSPDRVNTEAFF. The CDR3 region has the DNA TGTGCCAGCAGTTTATCGCCGGACAGGGTGAACACTGAAGCTTTCTTT.

This clone was counted only a few times. The chain couples TRBV7-6 to TRBJ1-1; D gene uncertain. V lost 4 bases and J 1 base, leaving 13 bases between the germline ends. Germline CDR1 SGHVS, CDR2 FNYEAQ. CDR3 size: 15 residues. CDR3 sequence: CASSSEGGGNTEAFF. The CDR3 bases are TGTGCCAGCAGCTCGGAAGGCGGAGGGAACACTGAAGCTTTCTTT.

By share, this clone ranks as medium-sized. V is TRBV27 and J is TRBJ2-7; tentatively, D is TRBD2 (6 bases). CDR1 and CDR2 from the germline V gene are MNHEY and SMNVEV (reference sequence). V shed 6 bases and J shed 0 bases, with 9 bases lying between them. The CDR3 length is 13 residues. CDR3 protein: CASSPTSSYEQYF. The CDR3 nucleotides are TGTGCCAGCAGCCCGACTAGCTCCTACGAGCAGTACTTC.

The chain has TRBV11-3 and TRBJ2-2; D remains ambiguous. The CDR3 consists of 13 residues. Germline V lookup: CDR1 SGHNT, CDR2 YENEEA. Trimming stripped 1 base from V and 7 bases from J, with 7 bases between. As DNA, the CDR3 is TGTGCCAGCAGCTTAGTTCTTAGCGGGGAGCTGTTTTTT. Amino acid sequence: CASSLVLSGELFF.

The chain couples TRBV11-2 to TRBJ1-2, with D perhaps matching TRBD1 (6 bases). Germline values: CDR1 SGHAT, CDR2 FQNNGV. Between the trimmed V and J ends, which lost 1 base and 8 bases, there was a span of 20 bases. This CDR3 contains 16 residues. This CDR3 reads CASSLVVRTAPQGYTF. The CDR3 nucleotides read TGTGCCAGCAGCTTAGTAGTGAGGACAGCTCCTCAAGGCTACACCTTC.

This rearrangement joins TRBV7-2 to TRBJ2-5; 9 positions match TRBD2. This CDR3 has 15 amino acids. After removal of 3 bases from V and 2 bases from J, the junction contained 4 bases not matched to a gene. Germline V lookup: CDR1 SGHTA, CDR2 FQGNSA. The CDR3 DNA is TGTGCCAGCAGCTTCTCAAGCGGGGGGCAAGAGACCCAGTACTTC. This codes for CASSFSSGGQETQYF.

The chain joins TRBV7-9 to TRBJ1-2; TRBD1 agrees at 11 bases. The CDR3 sequence is 17 residues long. From germline, CDR1 is SEHNR and CDR2 FQNEAQ (reference sequence). Trimming took 4 bases from V and 7 from J; bases not matched to a gene: 14. CDR3 coding DNA: TGTGCCAGCAGCTCACCGGGACAGGGGGGGAGTTATCGTGGCTACACCTTC. This sequence encodes CASSSPGQGGSYRGYTF.

This sequence joins TRBV2 and TRBJ1-3; no definite D call. The CDR3 extends over 15 amino acids. Germline lookup yields CDR1 SNHLY and CDR2 FYNNEI. V lost 1 base, J lost 0 bases, and 7 bases lay in between. CDR3 amino acids: CASSEDSSSGNTIYF. DNA for the CDR3: TGTGCCAGCAGTGAAGACTCAAGCTCTGGAAACACCATATATTTT.

V is TRBV19 and J is TRBJ1-2; D possibly corresponds to TRBD1 (5 bases). The germline gives CDR1 LNHDA, CDR2 SQIVND (reference sequence). Between the trimmed V and J ends, which lost 0 bases and 6 bases, there was a span of 17 bases. This CDR3 spans 16 amino acids. The CDR3 DNA reads TGTGCCAGTAGTATAGACGCGGGGGTTCGGGCGGATGGCTACACCTTC. Protein product: CASSIDAGVRADGYTF.

This clone was detected once. The chain combines TRBV29-1 with TRBJ2-1; tentative D call: TRBD2 (5 bases). Per germline, CDR1 SQVTM and CDR2 ANQGSEA. The length of the CDR3 is 11 residues. The V end was cut by 1 base, the J end by 12 bases, with 10 bases between. CDR3 protein: CSVEGARGQFF. The CDR3 coding sequence is TGCAGCGTTGAAGGGGCCCGGGGGCAGTTCTTC.

This sequence joins TRBV5-1 and TRBJ2-5; possible D gene TRBD2, 7 bases. The V and J ends lost 2 bases and 4 bases respectively, with 15 bases between them. CDR3 length equals 15 residues. Germline V gives CDR1 SGHRS, CDR2 YFSETQ. CDR3 coding DNA: TGCGCCAGCAGCTTAAGGGGGGGCCAAGCAGAGACCCAGTACTTC. Protein sequence: CASSLRGGQAETQYF.

This sequence joins TRBV9 and TRBJ2-1; TRBD2 matches 10 bases. The CDR3 totals 16 residues. Losses at the gene ends were 1 base for V and 5 bases for J; bases not matched to a gene: 6. Germline CDR1 is SGDLS and CDR2 is YYNGEE. CDR3 DNA: TGTGCCAGCAGCGTACGGAGCGGGGGGGCGGACAATGAGCAGTTCTTC. It encodes CASSVRSGGADNEQFF.

The chain recombines TRBV5-1 with TRBJ2-1; unclear D gene. The CDR3 has 14 residues. V shed 5 bases and J shed 9 bases, with 18 bases lying between them. Germline V gene data show CDR1 as SGHRS and CDR2 as YFSETQ. The CDR3 DNA is TGCGCCAGCAGATTCCTCCAGACTTCATTTGAGCAGTTCTTC. Translating gives CASRFLQTSFEQFF.

The chain carries TRBV27 and TRBJ1-1; D call uncertain. The CDR3 spans 14 residues. From germline, CDR1 is MNHEY and CDR2 SMNVEV (reference sequence). The ends were cut back, 5 bases at V and 8 bases at J, with 18 bases in the middle. Here the CDR3 reads CASSNRGGMPEAFF. CDR3 DNA: TGTGCCAGCAGTAATCGGGGAGGTATGCCCGAAGCTTTCTTT.

This sequence joins TRBV11-2 and TRBJ2-2; 12 bases fit TRBD2. CDR1 SGHAT and CDR2 FQNNGV come from the germline V gene. CDR3 length: 17 amino acids. V shed 4 bases, J shed 7 bases, and the junction held 10 bases outside the gene matches. The CDR3 sequence: CASSSIGASGGVGELFF. The CDR3 region has the DNA TGTGCCAGCAGCTCTATAGGGGCTAGCGGGGGGGTCGGGGAGCTGTTTTTT.

The gene calls are TRBV4-3 and TRBJ2-1; TRBD2 might be the D (5 bases). The CDR3 totals 15 residues. V was cut by 0 bases and J by 0 bases, with 6 bases left in between. Germline V lookup: CDR1 LGHNA, CDR2 YSLEER. This CDR3 is CASSQEGGSYNEQFF. Written as DNA, the CDR3 is TGCGCCAGCAGCCAAGAAGGAGGCTCCTACAATGAGCAGTTCTTC.

This chain joins TRBV27 and TRBJ2-3, with 10 bases lining up with TRBD1. Germline CDR1 is MNHEY and CDR2 is SMNVEV (reference sequence). This CDR3 is 19 amino acids long. V lost 0 bases and J lost 5; bases outside the gene matches: 14. CDR3 region: CASSLSQTTGGEVRDTQYF. CDR3 DNA sequence: TGTGCCAGCAGTTTATCGCAAACGACAGGGGGCGAAGTGAGAGATACGCAGTATTTT.

V is TRBV6-1 and J is TRBJ2-1; 11 nucleotides match TRBD2. Trimming removed 7 bases from V and 4 bases from J; junction bases left unmatched: 6. The germline CDR1 and CDR2 sequences are MNHNS and SASEGT. The CDR3 extends over 15 amino acids. In DNA, the CDR3 is TGTGCCAGCACTGCTAGCGGGGGGTTTTACAATGAGCAGTTCTTC. Translating it yields CASTASGGFYNEQFF.

The V call is TRBV6-1, the J call TRBJ1-1; tentative D call: TRBD1 (5 bases). V lost 1 base and J 0 bases, leaving 9 bases between the germline ends. CDR1 and CDR2 from the germline V gene are MNHNS and SASEGT. CDR3 length: 15 residues. The CDR3 loop reads CASSEGGYMNTEAFF. The CDR3 DNA is TGTGCCAGCAGTGAAGGGGGCTACATGAACACTGAAGCTTTCTTT.

J is TRBJ2-5 and V is TRBV7-9; TRBD1 is a possible D gene (9 bases). Per germline, CDR1 SEHNR and CDR2 FQNEAQ (reference sequence). This CDR3 has 18 residues. V lost 5 bases and J lost 4, with 26 bases in between. This CDR3 is CASSIPGDRAGGRETQYF. The CDR3 nucleotides are TGTGCCAGCAGCATACCCGGGGACAGGGCGGGAGGAAGAGAGACCCAGTACTTC.

This chain connects TRBV28 to TRBJ2-1; 9 bases align to TRBD1. Per germline, CDR1 MDHEN and CDR2 SYDVKM. CDR3 length: 15 residues. V lost 6 bases and J lost 6; bases outside the gene matches: 9. CDR3 DNA sequence: TGTGCCAGCAGCCAACAGGGGGCGCCCCCCAATGAGCAGTTCTTC. Translated, it gives CASSQQGAPPNEQFF.

This sequence joins TRBV6-4 and TRBJ2-3; D might be TRBD2 (5 bases). Trimming took off 3 bases at V and 1 base at J, with 5 bases between the two ends. The germline gives CDR1 MRHNA, CDR2 SNTAGT. The CDR3 length is 13 residues. CDR3 in amino acids: CASSERGTDTQYF. The CDR3 DNA reads TGTGCCAGCAGTGAGCGGGGCACAGATACGCAGTATTTT.

This sequence joins TRBV19 and TRBJ2-5; TRBD1 matches 8 bases. V lost 5 bases and J lost 4; bases outside the gene matches: 6. The CDR3 spans 14 residues. Germline V gene sequence: CDR1 LNHDA, CDR2 SQIVND (reference sequence). The CDR3 bases are TGTGCCAGTAGTCGCAGGGGGCGTCGAGAGACCCAGTACTTC. It translates to CASSRRGRRETQYF. Together with reference TRBV19 and TRBJ2-5, the CDR3 gives the full variable domain: DGGITQSPKYLFRKEGQNVTLSCEQNLNHDAMYWYRQDPGQGLRLIYYSQIVNDFQKGDIAEGYSVSREKKESFPLTVTSAQKNPTAFYLCASSRRGRRETQYFGPGTRLLVL.